This T cell receptor beta chain is from a study of shared clonotypes between healthy human individuals. Notes on the study in general: It was expected that sequencing depth would affect clonotype sharing among donors.

Assay used: immunoSEQ multiplex PCR; TCRdb lists only in-frame clones, some missing. The sample carries approximately 1.4 million clones, 98% recorded once. This CDR3 region has 13 residues. The V gene's germline CDR1 is SEHNR and CDR2 FQNEAQ (reference sequence). Trimming stripped 4 bases from V and 3 bases from J, with 8 bases between. As to this clone: The antigen is unknown.

The sequence was obtained from a man aged 25 to 40 in good health. The chain couples TRBV7-9 to TRBJ2-3; maybe TRBD1 (6 bases). Source material: naive CD4+ T cells sorted from blood. Subset indicated: CD45RA+ positively selected. The CDR3 is CASSSDRTDTQYF. The CDR3 nucleotides read TGTGCCAGCAGCTCGGACAGAACAGATACGCAGTATTTT.